This T cell receptor (beta chain) was retrieved from a study of shared clonotypes between healthy human individuals (dated by TCRdb to 2018 to 2020). Regarding the complete study: Two women and three men aged 18 to 49 years were included in the cohort. For each donor, three plates each were used for CD4 naive and CD4 memory, two plates were used for CD8 naive, and one plate was used for CD8 memory. The study deeply sequenced blood TCR repertoires of about five healthy adults to estimate repertoire size and the extent of clonotype sharing between individuals. To increase sequencing depth and limit assay-specific biases, different laboratories used diverse techniques to prepare libraries and sequence TCR repertoires. Each donor's leukapheresis produced roughly between roughly 0.85 and 10 billion PBMCs. The research as a whole found: Incomplete sequencing was indicated by rarefaction of sorted-subset datasets, despite the large sequencing depth. Because the study included only a small number of donors, the genetic and exposure-history diversity represented was limited. Sampling was limited to blood, and TCR repertoires in tissue likely differ from TCR repertoires in blood. Based on pairwise subsampling, the degree of clonotype sharing among donors was expected to be affected by sequencing depth. Sharing across several donors was observed for approximately 4.6% of naive CD4, less than 4% of naive CD8, 2.3% of memory CD4, and around 0.4% of memory CD8 clonotypes. Higher generation probabilities were observed for clonotypes shared by all four sorted-subset donors than for non-shared clonotypes. Naive subsets generally had larger estimated clonotype richness than memory subsets.

Using the deep immunoSEQ assay, multiplex PCR amplified TCR CDR3 regions from genomic DNA. Genomic DNA extracted from each cell subset was distributed evenly over all wells of several immunoSEQ 96-well plates, and each plate served as one replicate. For sorted subsets, each replicate PCR was loaded with approximately 190 ng genomic DNA, equivalent to 32,000 or so T cell genomes. The purified libraries were quantified using a Qubit 3.0 fluorometer, sized with a Bioanalyzer 2100, and then quantified again using the KAPA Library Quantification kit. Each immunoSEQ 96-well plate was sequenced on its own single-read 150-cycle Illumina NextSeq 550 flow cell. The authors' analysis ran thus. Because the immunoSEQ output held only junctional sequences and lacked quality scores, the filtering could not match the filtering applied to full-length reads. Sequences were annotated with PyIR, a Python wrapper for IgBLAST v1.9, and V/J genes and CDR3 were assigned using IMGT germline references. Reads were removed for weak V/J assignments (E-value above 1e-6), missing CDR3, stop codons, out-of-frame junctions, or ambiguous translated residues. V3J clonotypes were defined as sequences sharing the same inferred V gene, J gene, and CDR3 amino acid sequence. Percentage overlap between repertoires was computed as shared unique clonotypes divided by the size of the smaller repertoire. Richness of each repertoire was evaluated using RTK rarefaction, the Chao1 estimator, and Recon v2.1 estimates of unobserved clonotypes. Generation probabilities were computed with OLGA for all TCRbeta clonotypes obtained by the gDNA method from several donors. TCRdb stores this immuneACCESS table with in-frame sequences only. Part of the clones is absent; in the studies checked, under half of the shortfall reflects unresolved V genes, and no reason is known for the rest. D and trimming were read from the DNA, whereas the V and J calls and clone size are those reported in that table. This sample lists about 2.1 million clones; around 93% were detected once. The ten largest clones add up to approximately 1.7% of the sample.

About this clone: Its antigen is currently not known. No quality values exist for individual bases; no much larger clone is one base distant.

In the germline V gene, CDR1 corresponds to SQVTM and CDR2 to ANQGSEA. The CDR3 numbers 14 residues from cysteine through phenylalanine. Kept here is only the CDR3 DNA, which spans 42 bases and is read in frame from base 1. Trimming takes 4 bases off V and 8 bases off J; junction bases not matched to a gene: 8. CD8 naive samples were obtained by positive selection for CCR7 among CD45RO-negative cells, yielding a CD45RA+CCR7+ population from which TemRA cells were excluded. Donors were healthy HIV-negative adults with no recently reported acute infections or vaccinations. Only Caucasian adults living in Nashville, Tennessee, USA were represented among the donors. Blood was collected by leukapheresis, and PBMCs were isolated by Ficoll-Histopaque density gradient centrifugation and then cryopreserved in liquid nitrogen vapor phase. Analytical flow cytometry was used to check the purity and quantity of each magnetically sorted T cell population. Genomic DNA was isolated from every sorted fraction and measured by UV absorbance on a Nanodrop 2000c.

The TCR originated in a man between 18 and 35 years old in good health. Some clones in this sample may be carry-over from other donors' samples. Sequenced: naive CD8+ T cells from PBMCs. The cell subset or site label corresponds to: CD45RA+CCR7+. The V and J segments used are TRBV29-1 and TRBJ2-1; TRBD1 matches 10 bases in the middle. The CDR3 loop reads CSVVAGTGAYEQFF. At the DNA level, the sequence is TGCAGCGTTGTCGCGGGGACAGGGGCTTATGAGCAGTTCTTC.